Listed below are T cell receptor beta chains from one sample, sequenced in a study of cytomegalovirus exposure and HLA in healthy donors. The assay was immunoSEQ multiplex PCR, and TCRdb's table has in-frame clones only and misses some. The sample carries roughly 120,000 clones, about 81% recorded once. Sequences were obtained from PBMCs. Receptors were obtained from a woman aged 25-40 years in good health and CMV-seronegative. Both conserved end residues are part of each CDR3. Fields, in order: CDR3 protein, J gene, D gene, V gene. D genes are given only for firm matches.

CDR3: CASSEAPVDTDTQYF; J: TRBJ2-3; D: -; V: TRBV7-7
CDR3: CASSHGHIYGYTF; J: TRBJ1-2; D: -; V: TRBV5-5
CDR3: CASSPGTSGFSYEQYF; J: TRBJ2-7; D: TRBD2; V: TRBV18
CDR3: CSATGTVNTEAFF; J: TRBJ1-1; D: TRBD1; V: TRBV29-1
CDR3: CASSVSGSWDEQFF; J: TRBJ2-1; D: TRBD2; V: TRBV6-1
CDR3: CASSPGGGYSGEQFF; J: TRBJ2-1; D: TRBD2; V: TRBV9
CDR3: CASSYLGVTVHEQFF; J: TRBJ2-1; D: -; V: TRBV6-5
CDR3: CASSLELPGTDLSGYTF; J: TRBJ1-2; D: TRBD1; V: TRBV5-1
CDR3: CASTGGAGSDQPQHF; J: TRBJ1-5; D: -; V: TRBV7-9
CDR3: CATSRDITVENGYTF; J: TRBJ1-2; D: -; V: TRBV15
CDR3: CSVTGGNTDTQYF; J: TRBJ2-3; D: TRBD1; V: TRBV29-1
CDR3: CASSLVVRGNSPLHF; J: TRBJ1-6; D: TRBD1; V: TRBV7-8
CDR3: CASISPVAGDTYEQYF; J: TRBJ2-7; D: TRBD2; V: TRBV19
CDR3: CASSPREGLNYGYTF; J: TRBJ1-2; D: -; V: TRBV18
CDR3: CASSPRGQGVADTQYF; J: TRBJ2-3; D: TRBD1; V: TRBV9
CDR3: CASSEVGGDSSYEQYF; J: TRBJ2-7; D: -; V: TRBV6-1
CDR3: CASSPGQAATYEQYF; J: TRBJ2-7; D: TRBD1; V: TRBV11-2
CDR3: CASSRGQGIYEQYF; J: TRBJ2-7; D: TRBD1; V: TRBV5-8
CDR3: CAWSVYGQGVNSPLHF; J: TRBJ1-6; D: TRBD1; V: TRBV30
CDR3: CASRMDRGRTEAFF; J: TRBJ1-1; D: TRBD1; V: TRBV2
CDR3: CAWSVIAGLQETQYF; J: TRBJ2-5; D: TRBD2; V: TRBV30
CDR3: CAAEMGRELFF; J: TRBJ2-2; D: -; V: TRBV6-6
CDR3: CASSATGSTEAFF; J: TRBJ1-1; D: TRBD1; V: TRBV5-6
CDR3: CASSLVLAGAKNIQYF; J: TRBJ2-4; D: TRBD2; V: TRBV5-6
CDR3: CASIPSPGQGVQPQHF; J: TRBJ1-5; D: TRBD1; V: TRBV19
CDR3: CASSRGGAGQETQYF; J: TRBJ2-5; D: TRBD2; V: TRBV7-2
CDR3: CASSTYQGTYEQYF; J: TRBJ2-7; D: -; V: TRBV28
CDR3: CASSYVAIQQETQYF; J: TRBJ2-5; D: -; V: TRBV28
CDR3: CASSKTVNTEAFF; J: TRBJ1-1; D: -; V: TRBV6-5
CDR3: CATMTARGEKLFF; J: TRBJ1-4; D: -; V: TRBV28
CDR3: CASSGGTAPGYTF; J: TRBJ1-2; D: TRBD1; V: TRBV19
CDR3: CASSQASSYEQYF; J: TRBJ2-7; D: -; V: TRBV4-2
CDR3: CASSYSGEGSSPLHF; J: TRBJ1-6; D: -; V: TRBV6-5
CDR3: CASSLRIAGGLETQYF; J: TRBJ2-5; D: TRBD2; V: TRBV5-1
CDR3: CAWRRTRGGEQYF; J: TRBJ2-7; D: -; V: TRBV30
CDR3: CASSLDSQPQHF; J: TRBJ1-5; D: -; V: TRBV7-9
CDR3: CASSSPGGEQYF; J: TRBJ2-7; D: TRBD2; V: TRBV11-3
CDR3: CASGEQGRYGYTF; J: TRBJ1-2; D: TRBD1; V: TRBV6-5
CDR3: CASSLGHYEQYF; J: TRBJ2-7; D: -; V: TRBV5-4
CDR3: CASSLVGAGTEAFF; J: TRBJ1-1; D: -; V: TRBV7-2
CDR3: CASSNQGYGYTF; J: TRBJ1-2; D: -; V: TRBV6-5
CDR3: CASSPSTGEKTQYF; J: TRBJ2-5; D: -; V: TRBV18
CDR3: CASSLGTGGNTEAFF; J: TRBJ1-1; D: TRBD1; V: TRBV7-9
CDR3: CASSLGAGGVYEQYF; J: -; D: TRBD2; V: TRBV7-8
CDR3: CASSYQEYGYTF; J: TRBJ1-2; D: -; V: TRBV6-6
CDR3: CASSIGQGGDYGYTF; J: TRBJ1-2; D: TRBD1; V: TRBV19
CDR3: CASSGTTNNEQFF; J: TRBJ2-1; D: -; V: TRBV2
CDR3: CASSYRNGYNSPLHF; J: TRBJ1-6; D: -; V: TRBV6-5
CDR3: CASSATSGSYEQYF; J: TRBJ2-7; D: TRBD2; V: TRBV9
CDR3: CASSYAGTANEKLFF; J: TRBJ1-4; D: TRBD1; V: TRBV28
CDR3: CASSRTSGNQETQYF; J: TRBJ2-5; D: TRBD2; V: TRBV13
CDR3: CASSSKGVAGHYNEQFF; J: TRBJ2-1; D: TRBD2; V: TRBV5-4
CDR3: CASSGGQGAGPQHF; J: TRBJ1-5; D: TRBD1; V: TRBV7-9